This T cell receptor (beta chain) is from a study of neurological immune-mediated disorders. TCRdb reprocessed the 5' RACE reads with MiXCR, giving one entry per CDR3 protein. The data contain approximately 40,000 distinct CDR3 sequences, nearly 5% of them seen just once; the ten biggest clones take up 7% to 9.5%. This clonotype was counted ten times or more. The TCR was taken from a man aged 18 to 35 in good health. The specimen was CD4+ T cells from blood.

The CDR3 DNA is TGCAGTGCTAGAGATCCAAGAGCGGGGCTGAACACTGAAGCTTTCTTT. Translating gives CSARDPRAGLNTEAFF. V usage is TRBV20-1 and J usage is TRBJ1-1; D possibly corresponds to TRBD1 (5 bases). The CDR3 runs to 16 residues. The germline V and J ends were trimmed by 0 bases and 0 bases, with 14 bases remaining between them. The germline gives CDR1 DFQATT, CDR2 SNEGSKA (reference sequence).